These 20 T cell receptor beta chains were all obtained from the same sample, sequenced in a study of blood T cell repertoires in COVID-19. Using immunoSEQ multiplex PCR, the repertoire was profiled, and TCRdb retains in-frame clones only, with some absent. The data hold some 350,000 clones, with roughly 90% observed a single time. The sample consisted of peripheral blood. The receptors derive from a woman aged 25-40 years with COVID-19, enrolled during active disease.

J is TRBJ1-5 and V is TRBV3-1 (or the pseudogene TRBV3-2), with D uncertain. The V gene lost 1 base and the J gene lost 0 bases, with 10 bases spanning the gap. CDR3 length: 16 amino acids. Per the germline V gene, CDR1 is LGHDT and CDR2 is YNNKEL (reference sequence). CDR3 in DNA: TGTGCCAGCAGCCAAGGCCGACACGCTAGCAATCAGCCCCAGCATTTT. It is translated as CASSQGRHASNQPQHF.

J is TRBJ1-3 and V is TRBV2; possible D gene TRBD1, 6 bases. Germline V CDR1 and CDR2: SNHLY, FYNNEI. This CDR3 region has 16 residues. The V end lost 1 base, the J end lost 2 bases, and 12 bases lay between the germline ends. Here the CDR3 reads CASSEDPRGPGNTIYF. CDR3 DNA sequence: TGTGCCAGCAGTGAAGATCCCAGGGGTCCTGGAAACACCATATATTTT.

The rearrangement links TRBV9 to TRBJ1-2; 10 bases are a match to TRBD1. The CDR3 is made up of 12 amino acids. Germline V gene data show CDR1 as SGDLS and CDR2 as YYNGEE. V lost 8 bases, J lost 8 bases, and 6 bases stayed unmatched. The CDR3 reads CASAGTGVGYTF. The CDR3 DNA sequence: TGTGCCAGTGCAGGGACAGGGGTGGGCTACACCTTC.

This clone showed up just once. V is TRBV12-3 or TRBV12-4 and J is TRBJ2-7; D possibly corresponds to TRBD1 (6 bases). The ends were cut back, 3 bases at V and 5 bases at J, with 11 bases in the middle. This CDR3 has 13 amino acids. CDR3 in amino acids: CASSFRQVHEQYV. The CDR3, as DNA: TGTGCCAGCAGTTTTAGACAGGTCCACGAGCAGTACGTC.

This clone was recorded a few times. CDR3 DNA sequence: TGTGCCAGCTCACCTGGAACAGGGGAGCTTACTGAAGCTTTCTTT. It encodes CASSPGTGELTEAFF. V is TRBV18 and J is TRBJ1-1, with 7 bases that match TRBD1. The CDR3 covers 15 residues. The J segment lost 5 bases and the V segment lost 3 bases, leaving 9 bases of the junction unmatched. Germline assignment: CDR1 KGHSH and CDR2 LQKENI. Full variable domain (outside the CDR3, taken from reference TRBV18 and TRBJ1-1): NAGVMQNPRHLVRRRGQEARLRCSPMKGHSHVYWYRQLPEEGLKFMVYLQKENIIDESGMPKERFSAEFPKEGPSILRIQQVVRGDSAAYFCASSPGTGELTEAFFGQGTRLTVV.

The rearrangement uses TRBV19 and TRBJ2-3; D uncertain. The length of the CDR3 is 13 residues. Trimming shortened V by 3 bases and J by 4 bases, and 8 bases separated the two germline ends. In germline, CDR1 is LNHDA, CDR2 SQIVND (reference sequence). CDR3 sequence (DNA): TGTGCCAGTAGTATGATGGGCTCAGATACGCAGTATTTT. Translation gives CASSMMGSDTQYF.

V gene TRBV6-2 or TRBV6-3 combines with J gene TRBJ2-3, with TRBD2 matching over 8 bases. Germline trimming cut 0 bases from V and 4 bases from J; bases unmatched to any gene: 9. CDR1 and CDR2 from the germline V gene are MNHEY and SVGEGT. The CDR3 contains 17 residues. CDR3 residues: CASSYSPAGVPPDTQYF. CDR3 nucleotides: TGTGCCAGCAGTTACTCGCCAGCGGGGGTGCCCCCAGATACGCAGTATTTT.

The chain couples TRBV29-1 to TRBJ2-1, with 9 bases matching TRBD2. The CDR3 contains 13 residues. Germline V CDR1 and CDR2: SQVTM, ANQGSEA. The V and J ends lost 5 bases and 8 bases, in that order; junction bases with no gene match: 7. CDR3 residues: CSVSTLAGYEQFF. DNA for the CDR3: TGCAGCGTTTCCACCCTAGCGGGGTATGAGCAGTTCTTC.

The chain carries TRBV4-3 and TRBJ2-1, with D unresolved. Between the trimmed V and J ends, which lost 0 bases and 0 bases, there was a span of 9 bases. The CDR3 runs to 16 residues. CDR1 and CDR2 from the germline V gene are LGHNA and YSLEER. In nucleotides, the CDR3 is TGCGCCAGCAGCCAAGAGGCGGTTAGCTCCTACAATGAGCAGTTCTTC. Translation gives CASSQEAVSSYNEQFF.

This chain connects TRBV5-8 to TRBJ2-5; D is possibly TRBD2 (6 bases). Per the germline V gene, CDR1 is SGHTS and CDR2 is YDEGEE. The V end lost 1 base, the J end lost 1 base, and 8 bases lay between the germline ends. This CDR3 region has 14 residues. The DNA for the CDR3 is TGTGCCAGCAGCTTGATCGGGGGCCAAGAGACCCAGTACTTC. Amino acid sequence: CASSLIGGQETQYF.

V is TRBV24-1 and J is TRBJ1-1, with 10 bases aligning to TRBD1. The germline V gene has CDR1 KGHDR and CDR2 SFDVKD. Losses at the gene ends were 3 bases for V and 2 bases for J; bases not matched to a gene: 8. This CDR3 spans 17 amino acids. DNA of the CDR3: TGTGCCACCAGTGATCCGGGACAGGGGAGACCTAACACTGAAGCTTTCTTT. This gives the protein CATSDPGQGRPNTEAFF.

As DNA, the CDR3 is TGCGCCAGCAGCTCCGGTGGGCTAGCGGGAGGACAGGGGGAGCAGTTCTTC. Encoded protein: CASSSGGLAGGQGEQFF. This chain links TRBV5-1 with TRBJ2-1; TRBD2 matches at 11 bases. With V trimmed by 3 bases and J by 10 bases, 15 bases remained unmatched. Germline values: CDR1 SGHRS, CDR2 YFSETQ. CDR3 length equals 17 residues.

This chain links TRBV11-2 with TRBJ1-2; 9 nucleotides align to TRBD1. J gave up 8 bases and V 1 base, and 5 bases lay outside the gene matches. The CDR3 loop spans 14 amino acids. In germline, CDR1 is SGHAT, CDR2 FQNNGV. CDR3 DNA: TGTGCCAGCAGCTTAGTTACAGGGGGCGAAGGCTACACCTTC. Translated, it gives CASSLVTGGEGYTF.

This clone has only one observation. This rearrangement joins TRBV10-3 to TRBJ2-3; 8 nucleotides match TRBD2. CDR3 length equals 17 residues. CDR1 is ENHRY, CDR2 SYGVKD, per germline. Trimming cost V 4 bases and J 2 bases; bases outside gene matches: 11. CDR3 residues: CAISGGLAGGATDTQYF. The CDR3, as DNA: TGTGCCATCAGTGGGGGATTGGCGGGAGGTGCCACAGATACGCAGTATTTT.

The chain is built from TRBV6-5 and TRBJ2-5; tentatively, D is TRBD2 (6 bases). The CDR3 is 14 amino acids. Germline V gene lookup returns CDR1 MNHEY and CDR2 SVGAGI. The V end lost 7 bases, the J end lost 5 bases, and 17 bases lay between the germline ends. Here the CDR3 DNA reads TGTGCCAGCACCCCCGGGAGACTTGGGGAGACCCAGTACTTC. Translated, it gives CASTPGRLGETQYF.

V and J are TRBV29-1 and TRBJ1-1; 10 bases agree with TRBD1. The CDR3 totals 17 residues. V gave up 4 bases and J gave up 7 bases; unmatched junction bases: 18. Germline V gene data show CDR1 as SQVTM and CDR2 as ANQGSEA. The CDR3 region has the DNA TGCAGCGTTGCAACTCTCGACAGGGGGCGAGGCCGGGGTGAAGCTTTCTTT. It specifies CSVATLDRGRGRGEAFF.

This clone was seen a handful of times. This chain connects TRBV19 to TRBJ1-2; 8 positions agree with TRBD1. Germline values: CDR1 LNHDA, CDR2 SQIVND (reference sequence). The CDR3 contains 14 residues. The trim removed 5 bases at V and 4 bases at J, leaving 6 bases unmatched. CDR3 residues: CASSADDRGYGYTF. The CDR3 DNA reads TGTGCCAGTAGTGCAGACGACAGGGGCTATGGCTACACCTTC.

As regards this clone: The sample carries other DNA sequences with the same CDR3. The chain couples TRBV7-2 to TRBJ2-7; D is possibly TRBD1 (5 bases). The CDR3 extends over 12 amino acids. V lost 2 bases and J 3 bases, leaving 5 bases between the germline ends. Germline V CDR1 and CDR2: SGHTA, FQGNSA. CDR3 residues: CASSLQGYEQYF. The CDR3 nucleotides read TGTGCCAGCAGCTTACAGGGCTACGAGCAGTACTTC. Full variable domain (rest looked up from reference TRBV7-2 and TRBJ2-7): GAGVSQSPSNKVTEKGKDVELRCDPISGHTALYWYRQSLGQGLEFLIYFQGNSAPDKSGLPSDRFSAERTGGSVSTLTIQRTQQEDSAVYLCASSLQGYEQYFGPGTRLTVT.

V and J are TRBV14 and TRBJ2-2; D may be TRBD2 (5 bases). CDR1 and CDR2 from the germline V gene are SGHDN and FVKESK. The CDR3 runs 16 residues. V lost 4 bases and J 2 bases, leaving 14 bases between the germline ends. CDR3 nucleotides: TGTGCCAGCAGCCCCCCGGGGTGGAGAAACACCGGGGAGCTGTTTTTT. It yields the protein CASSPPGWRNTGELFF. Complete variable domain (other parts from reference TRBV14 and TRBJ2-2): EAGVTQFPSHSVIEKGQTVTLRCDPISGHDNLYWYRRVMGKEIKFLLHFVKESKQDESGMPNNRFLAERTGGTYSTLKVQPAELEDSGVYFCASSPPGWRNTGELFFGEGSRLTVL.

The chain joins TRBV5-4 to TRBJ2-1; 7 positions match TRBD2. The germline CDR1 and CDR2 sequences are SGHNT and YYREEE (reference sequence). V trimming: 1 base; J trimming: 1 base; junction bases outside the gene matches: 2. This CDR3 is built from 15 residues. CDR3 DNA: TGTGCCAGCAGCTTGTGGGGGGGGTCCTACAATGAGCAGTTCTTC. Protein product: CASSLWGGSYNEQFF.